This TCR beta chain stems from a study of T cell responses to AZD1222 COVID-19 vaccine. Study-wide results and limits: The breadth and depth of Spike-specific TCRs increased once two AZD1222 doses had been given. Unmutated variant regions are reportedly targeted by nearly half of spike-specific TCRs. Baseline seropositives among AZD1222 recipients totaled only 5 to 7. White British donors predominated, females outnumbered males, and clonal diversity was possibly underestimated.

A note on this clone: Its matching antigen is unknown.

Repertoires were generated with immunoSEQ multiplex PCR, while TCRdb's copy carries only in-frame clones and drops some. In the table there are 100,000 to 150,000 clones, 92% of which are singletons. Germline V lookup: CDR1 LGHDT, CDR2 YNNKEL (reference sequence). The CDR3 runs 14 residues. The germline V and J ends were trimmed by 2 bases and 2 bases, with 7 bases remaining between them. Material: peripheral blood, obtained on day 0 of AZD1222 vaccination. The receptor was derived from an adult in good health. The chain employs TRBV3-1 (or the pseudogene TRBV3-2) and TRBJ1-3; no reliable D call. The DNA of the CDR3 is TGTGCCAGCAGCCAAAAGGGCACTGGAAACACCATATATTTT. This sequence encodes CASSQKGTGNTIYF.